The sequence of this T cell receptor beta chain was determined in a study of T cells in narcolepsy. Germline values: CDR1 SGHVS, CDR2 FNYEAQ. The CDR3 runs to 15 residues. J was trimmed by 7 bases and V by 5 bases; bases with no gene match: 7. Assay: immunoSEQ multiplex PCR; the TCRdb copy retains only in-frame clones and omits some. The profile shows about 21,000 clones, roughly 94% of them singletons. The sample comprised CD45RA- memory CD4+ T cells from PBMCs. The TCR originated in a human donor with narcolepsy. V and J are TRBV7-6 and TRBJ2-1; 11 positions match TRBD2. The CDR3 nucleotides read TGTGCCAGCAGCCCCCGGGTAGCGGGGGGGAATGAGCAGTTCTTC. Translated, it gives CASSPRVAGGNEQFF.